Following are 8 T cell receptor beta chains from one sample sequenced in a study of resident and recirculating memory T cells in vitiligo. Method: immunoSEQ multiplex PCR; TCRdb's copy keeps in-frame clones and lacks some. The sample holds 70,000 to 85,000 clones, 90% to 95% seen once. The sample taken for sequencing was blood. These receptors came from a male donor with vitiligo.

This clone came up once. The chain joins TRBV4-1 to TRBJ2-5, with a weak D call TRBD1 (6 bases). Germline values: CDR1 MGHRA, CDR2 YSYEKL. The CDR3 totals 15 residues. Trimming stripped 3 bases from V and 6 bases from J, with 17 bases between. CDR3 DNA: TGCGCCAGCAGCCAGCTCTCAGGGGAAGAAAAGACCCAGTACTTC. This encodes CASSQLSGEEKTQYF.

In nucleotides, the CDR3 is TGTGCCAGCAGTGAGAGGACAGGGGGCAATCAGCCCCAGCATTTT. Translation: CASSERTGGNQPQHF. The chain combines TRBV25-1 with TRBJ1-5; 9 positions agree with TRBD1. The J segment lost 2 bases and the V segment lost 3 bases, leaving 2 bases of the junction unmatched. This CDR3 comprises 15 residues. In germline, CDR1 is MGHDK, CDR2 SYGVNS.

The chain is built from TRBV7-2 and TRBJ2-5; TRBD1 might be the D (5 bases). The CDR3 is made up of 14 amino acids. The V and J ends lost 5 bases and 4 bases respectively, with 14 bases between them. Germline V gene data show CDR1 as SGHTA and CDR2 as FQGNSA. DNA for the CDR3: TGTGCCAGCAGCCCGACAGCACCCCCAGAGACCCAGTACTTC. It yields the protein CASSPTAPPETQYF. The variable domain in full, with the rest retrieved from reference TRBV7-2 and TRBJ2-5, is GAGVSQSPSNKVTEKGKDVELRCDPISGHTALYWYRQSLGQGLEFLIYFQGNSAPDKSGLPSDRFSAERTGGSVSTLTIQRTQQEDSAVYLCASSPTAPPETQYFGPGTRLLVL.

The CDR3 protein is CASSLDSVRRGLYNEQFF. CDR3 in DNA: TGTGCCAGCAGCTTAGATTCCGTTAGGCGGGGGCTCTACAATGAGCAGTTCTTC. V gene TRBV11-2 combines with J gene TRBJ2-1, with D perhaps TRBD2 (7 bases). Trimming shortened V by 0 bases and J by 3 bases, and 18 bases separated the two germline ends. This CDR3 contains 18 residues. CDR1 is SGHAT and CDR2 is FQNNGV in the germline V gene. The whole variable domain, remainder taken from reference TRBV11-2 and TRBJ2-1, is EAGVAQSPRYKIIEKRQSVAFWCNPISGHATLYWYQQILGQGPKLLIQFQNNGVVDDSQLPKDRFSAERLKGVDSTLKIQPAKLEDSAVYLCASSLDSVRRGLYNEQFFGPGTRLTVL.

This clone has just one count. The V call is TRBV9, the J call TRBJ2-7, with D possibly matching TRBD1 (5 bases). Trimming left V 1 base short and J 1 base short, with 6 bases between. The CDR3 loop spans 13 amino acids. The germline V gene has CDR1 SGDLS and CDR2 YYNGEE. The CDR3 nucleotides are TGTGCCAGCAGCGTACAGGGTTCCTACGAGCAGTACTTC. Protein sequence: CASSVQGSYEQYF.

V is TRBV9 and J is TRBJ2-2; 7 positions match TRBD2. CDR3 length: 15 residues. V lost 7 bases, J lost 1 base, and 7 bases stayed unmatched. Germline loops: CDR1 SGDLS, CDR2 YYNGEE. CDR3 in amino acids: CASEGGVLNTGELFF. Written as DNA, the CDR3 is TGTGCCAGCGAGGGAGGGGTCCTGAACACCGGGGAGCTGTTTTTT. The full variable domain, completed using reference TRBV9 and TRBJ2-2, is DSGVTQTPKHLITATGQRVTLRCSPRSGDLSVYWYQQSLDQGLQFLIQYYNGEERAKGNILERFSAQQFPDLHSELNLSSLELGDSALYFCASEGGVLNTGELFFGEGSRLTVL.

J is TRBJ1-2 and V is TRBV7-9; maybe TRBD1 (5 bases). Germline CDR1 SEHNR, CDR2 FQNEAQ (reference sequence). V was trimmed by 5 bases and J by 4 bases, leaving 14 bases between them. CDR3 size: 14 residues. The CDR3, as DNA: TGTGCCAGCAGCCCCATTGGGGCTACCTATGGCTACACCTTC. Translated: CASSPIGATYGYTF.

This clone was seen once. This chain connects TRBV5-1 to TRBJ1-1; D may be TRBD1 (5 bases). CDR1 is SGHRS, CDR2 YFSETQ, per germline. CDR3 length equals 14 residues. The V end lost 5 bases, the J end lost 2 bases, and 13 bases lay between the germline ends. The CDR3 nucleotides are TGCGCCAGCAGTTCAACTCAGGGCAACACTGAAGCTTTCTTT. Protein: CASSSTQGNTEAFF.